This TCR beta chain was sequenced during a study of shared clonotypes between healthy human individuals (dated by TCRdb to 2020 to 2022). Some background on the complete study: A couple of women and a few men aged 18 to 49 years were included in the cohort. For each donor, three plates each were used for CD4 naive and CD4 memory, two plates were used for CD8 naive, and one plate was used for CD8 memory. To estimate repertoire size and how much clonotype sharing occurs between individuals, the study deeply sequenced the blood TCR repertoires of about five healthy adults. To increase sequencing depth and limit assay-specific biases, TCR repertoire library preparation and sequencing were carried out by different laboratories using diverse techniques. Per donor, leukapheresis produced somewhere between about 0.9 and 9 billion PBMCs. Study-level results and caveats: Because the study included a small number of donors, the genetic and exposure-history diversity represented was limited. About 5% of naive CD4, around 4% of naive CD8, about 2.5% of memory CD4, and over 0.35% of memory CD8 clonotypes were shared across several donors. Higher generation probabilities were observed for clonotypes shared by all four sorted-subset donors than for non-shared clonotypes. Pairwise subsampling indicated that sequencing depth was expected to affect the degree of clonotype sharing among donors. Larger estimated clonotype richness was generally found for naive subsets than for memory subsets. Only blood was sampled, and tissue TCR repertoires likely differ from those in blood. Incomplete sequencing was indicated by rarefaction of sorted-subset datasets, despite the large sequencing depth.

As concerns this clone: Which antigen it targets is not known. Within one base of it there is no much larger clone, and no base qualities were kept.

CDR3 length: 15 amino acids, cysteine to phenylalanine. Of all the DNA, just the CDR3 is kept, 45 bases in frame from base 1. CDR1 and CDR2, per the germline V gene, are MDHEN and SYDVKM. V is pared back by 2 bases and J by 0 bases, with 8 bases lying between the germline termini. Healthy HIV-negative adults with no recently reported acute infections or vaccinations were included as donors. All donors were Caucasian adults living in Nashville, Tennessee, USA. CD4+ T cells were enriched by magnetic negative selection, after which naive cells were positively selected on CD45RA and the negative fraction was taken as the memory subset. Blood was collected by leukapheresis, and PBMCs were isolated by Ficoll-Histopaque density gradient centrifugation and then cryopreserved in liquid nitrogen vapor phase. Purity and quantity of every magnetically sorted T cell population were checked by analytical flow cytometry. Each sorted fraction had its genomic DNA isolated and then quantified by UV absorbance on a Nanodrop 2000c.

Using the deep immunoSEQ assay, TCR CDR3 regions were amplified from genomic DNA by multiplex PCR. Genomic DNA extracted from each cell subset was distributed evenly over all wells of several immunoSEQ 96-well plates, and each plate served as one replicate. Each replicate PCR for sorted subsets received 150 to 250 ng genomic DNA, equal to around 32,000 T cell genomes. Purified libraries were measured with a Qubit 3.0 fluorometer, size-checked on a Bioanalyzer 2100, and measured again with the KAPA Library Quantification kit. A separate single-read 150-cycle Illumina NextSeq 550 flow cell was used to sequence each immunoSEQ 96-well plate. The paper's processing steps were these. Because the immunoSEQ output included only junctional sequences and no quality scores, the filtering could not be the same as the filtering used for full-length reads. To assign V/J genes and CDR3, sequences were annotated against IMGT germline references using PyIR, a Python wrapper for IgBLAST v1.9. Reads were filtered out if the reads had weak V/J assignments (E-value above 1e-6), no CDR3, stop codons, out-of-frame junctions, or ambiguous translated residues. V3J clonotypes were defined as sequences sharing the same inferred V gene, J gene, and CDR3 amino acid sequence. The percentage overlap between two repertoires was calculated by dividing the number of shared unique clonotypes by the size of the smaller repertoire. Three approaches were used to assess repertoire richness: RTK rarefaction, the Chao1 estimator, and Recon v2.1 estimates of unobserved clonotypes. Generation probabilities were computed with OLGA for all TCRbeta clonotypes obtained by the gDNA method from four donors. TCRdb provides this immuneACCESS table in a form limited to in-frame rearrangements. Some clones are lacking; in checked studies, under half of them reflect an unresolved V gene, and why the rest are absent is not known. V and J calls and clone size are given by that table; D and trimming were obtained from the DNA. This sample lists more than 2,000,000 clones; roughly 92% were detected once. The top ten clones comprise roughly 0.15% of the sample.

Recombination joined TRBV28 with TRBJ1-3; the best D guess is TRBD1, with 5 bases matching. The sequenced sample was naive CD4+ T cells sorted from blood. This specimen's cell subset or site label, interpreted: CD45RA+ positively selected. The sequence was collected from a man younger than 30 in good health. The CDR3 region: CASSLRGPSGNTIYF. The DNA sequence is TGTGCCAGCAGTTTAAGGGGACCCTCTGGAAACACCATATATTTT.